The sequence of this T cell receptor beta chain was determined in a study of control samples from healthy donors and cancer patients. Measured with immunoSEQ multiplex PCR; TCRdb has only the in-frame clones, and not every one. The table has about 220,000 clones, about 93% seen once. Germline lookup yields CDR1 LGHDT and CDR2 YNNKEL (reference sequence). The CDR3 is 13 amino acids. V shed 6 bases and J 5 bases; nucleotides not matched to a gene: 6. The V gene is TRBV3-1 (or the pseudogene TRBV3-2), the J gene TRBJ1-2, with TRBD1 matching 7 bases. The clonotype was recovered from a man between 45 and 60 years old in good health. Material: blood. The CDR3 region has the DNA TGTGCCAGCAGTATACAGGGGCCGTATGGCTACACCTTC. Translation: CASSIQGPYGYTF.